These T cell receptor beta chains were read from a single sample in a study of T cell responses to AZD1222 COVID-19 vaccine. Clones were sequenced by immunoSEQ multiplex PCR, and TCRdb holds only the in-frame ones, with some missing. The table shows some 100,000 clones, with around nine tenths occurring only once. The sample here was peripheral blood, taken on day 0 of AZD1222 vaccination. The receptors here all came from an adult in good health. Each CDR3 is given with its conserved first and last residue. The D gene is left open where the match is weak. Clone size, where shown, is once, few, many, or a class for clones that have expanded.

d_call,j_call,v_call,cdr3_length,clone_size,cdr3_aa,cdr3_nt
TRBD2,TRBJ2-2,TRBV15,14,NA,CATSPRGDTGELFF,TGTGCCACCAGCCCGCGGGGGGACACCGGGGAGCTGTTTTTT
NA,TRBJ2-2,TRBV5-1,14,NA,CASSLEGRVGELFF,TGCGCCAGCAGCTTGGAAGGGCGGGTCGGGGAGCTGTTTTTT
TRBD1,TRBJ1-2,TRBV30,13,NA,CAWSVRQGDGYTF,TGTGCCTGGAGTGTACGACAGGGTGATGGCTACACCTTC
TRBD1,TRBJ1-6,TRBV30,15,NA,CAWRGGDRGRPALHF,TGTGCCTGGAGGGGAGGGGACAGGGGCCGTCCGGCCCTCCACTTT
NA,TRBJ1-2,TRBV19,14,NA,CASSIGQTWGGYTF,TGTGCCAGTAGTATAGGACAAACCTGGGGAGGCTACACCTTC
NA,TRBJ1-2,TRBV12-3/TRBV12-4,12,NA,CASSKQEVGYTF,TGTGCCAGCAGTAAACAGGAGGTGGGCTACACCTTC
TRBD1,TRBJ2-1,TRBV29-1,12,NA,CSSPGQINEQFF,TGCAGCAGTCCGGGACAGATTAATGAGCAGTTCTTC
NA,TRBJ1-1,TRBV19,14,NA,CASKIQGMNTEAFF,TGTGCCAGTAAAATACAGGGTATGAACACTGAAGCTTTCTTT
TRBD2,TRBJ2-5,TRBV7-8,14,few,CASSISGGRETQYF,TGTGCCAGCAGCATAAGCGGGGGGCGAGAGACCCAGTACTTC
TRBD1,TRBJ1-2,TRBV4-1,15,NA,CASSQDGTGGFGYTF,TGCGCCAGCAGCCAAGATGGGACAGGGGGCTTTGGCTACACCTTC
TRBD1,TRBJ1-2,TRBV29-1,13,NA,CSVEGQRKYGYTF,TGCAGCGTTGAGGGACAGAGAAAATATGGCTACACCTTC
NA,TRBJ2-2,TRBV10-3,14,NA,CAISVGGGTGELFF,TGTGCCATCAGTGTGGGCGGAGGGACCGGGGAGCTGTTTTTT
NA,TRBJ2-1,TRBV2,11,NA,CASSPQYEQFF,TGTGCCAGCAGCCCCCAATATGAGCAGTTCTTC
NA,TRBJ1-1,TRBV12-3/TRBV12-4,12,NA,CASSLKGTEAFF,TGTGCCAGCAGTTTAAAGGGCACTGAAGCTTTCTTT
TRBD2,TRBJ2-5,TRBV7-8,14,NA,CASNGGRADQTQYF,TGTGCCAGCAACGGCGGGAGGGCCGATCAGACCCAGTACTTC
NA,TRBJ1-2,TRBV5-6,13,NA,CASSLAGARGYTF,TGTGCCAGCAGCTTGGCCGGGGCTCGGGGCTACACCTTC
TRBD1,TRBJ1-4,TRBV9,16,NA,CASSASQGAANEKLFF,TGTGCCAGCAGCGCCTCTCAGGGGGCGGCTAATGAAAAACTGTTTTTT
NA,TRBJ1-1,TRBV5-4,15,NA,CASSLGGSRNTEAFF,TGTGCCAGCAGCTTGGGCGGCAGTAGGAACACTGAAGCTTTCTTT